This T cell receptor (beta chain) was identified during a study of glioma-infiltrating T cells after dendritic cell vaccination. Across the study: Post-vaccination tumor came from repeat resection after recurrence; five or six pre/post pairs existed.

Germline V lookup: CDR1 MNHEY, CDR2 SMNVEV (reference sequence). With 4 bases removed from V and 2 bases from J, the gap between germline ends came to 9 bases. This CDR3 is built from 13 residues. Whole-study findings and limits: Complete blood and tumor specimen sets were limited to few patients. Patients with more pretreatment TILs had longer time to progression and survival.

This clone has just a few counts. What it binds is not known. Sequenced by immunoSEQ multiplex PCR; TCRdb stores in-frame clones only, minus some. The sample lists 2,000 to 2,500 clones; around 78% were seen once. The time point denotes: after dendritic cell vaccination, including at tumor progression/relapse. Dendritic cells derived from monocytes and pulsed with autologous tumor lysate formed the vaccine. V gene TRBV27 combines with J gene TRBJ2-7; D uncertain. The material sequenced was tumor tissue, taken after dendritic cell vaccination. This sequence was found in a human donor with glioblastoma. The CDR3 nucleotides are TGTGCCAGCAGTTCCTCCCTCCCCTACGAGCAGTACTTC. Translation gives CASSSSLPYEQYF.